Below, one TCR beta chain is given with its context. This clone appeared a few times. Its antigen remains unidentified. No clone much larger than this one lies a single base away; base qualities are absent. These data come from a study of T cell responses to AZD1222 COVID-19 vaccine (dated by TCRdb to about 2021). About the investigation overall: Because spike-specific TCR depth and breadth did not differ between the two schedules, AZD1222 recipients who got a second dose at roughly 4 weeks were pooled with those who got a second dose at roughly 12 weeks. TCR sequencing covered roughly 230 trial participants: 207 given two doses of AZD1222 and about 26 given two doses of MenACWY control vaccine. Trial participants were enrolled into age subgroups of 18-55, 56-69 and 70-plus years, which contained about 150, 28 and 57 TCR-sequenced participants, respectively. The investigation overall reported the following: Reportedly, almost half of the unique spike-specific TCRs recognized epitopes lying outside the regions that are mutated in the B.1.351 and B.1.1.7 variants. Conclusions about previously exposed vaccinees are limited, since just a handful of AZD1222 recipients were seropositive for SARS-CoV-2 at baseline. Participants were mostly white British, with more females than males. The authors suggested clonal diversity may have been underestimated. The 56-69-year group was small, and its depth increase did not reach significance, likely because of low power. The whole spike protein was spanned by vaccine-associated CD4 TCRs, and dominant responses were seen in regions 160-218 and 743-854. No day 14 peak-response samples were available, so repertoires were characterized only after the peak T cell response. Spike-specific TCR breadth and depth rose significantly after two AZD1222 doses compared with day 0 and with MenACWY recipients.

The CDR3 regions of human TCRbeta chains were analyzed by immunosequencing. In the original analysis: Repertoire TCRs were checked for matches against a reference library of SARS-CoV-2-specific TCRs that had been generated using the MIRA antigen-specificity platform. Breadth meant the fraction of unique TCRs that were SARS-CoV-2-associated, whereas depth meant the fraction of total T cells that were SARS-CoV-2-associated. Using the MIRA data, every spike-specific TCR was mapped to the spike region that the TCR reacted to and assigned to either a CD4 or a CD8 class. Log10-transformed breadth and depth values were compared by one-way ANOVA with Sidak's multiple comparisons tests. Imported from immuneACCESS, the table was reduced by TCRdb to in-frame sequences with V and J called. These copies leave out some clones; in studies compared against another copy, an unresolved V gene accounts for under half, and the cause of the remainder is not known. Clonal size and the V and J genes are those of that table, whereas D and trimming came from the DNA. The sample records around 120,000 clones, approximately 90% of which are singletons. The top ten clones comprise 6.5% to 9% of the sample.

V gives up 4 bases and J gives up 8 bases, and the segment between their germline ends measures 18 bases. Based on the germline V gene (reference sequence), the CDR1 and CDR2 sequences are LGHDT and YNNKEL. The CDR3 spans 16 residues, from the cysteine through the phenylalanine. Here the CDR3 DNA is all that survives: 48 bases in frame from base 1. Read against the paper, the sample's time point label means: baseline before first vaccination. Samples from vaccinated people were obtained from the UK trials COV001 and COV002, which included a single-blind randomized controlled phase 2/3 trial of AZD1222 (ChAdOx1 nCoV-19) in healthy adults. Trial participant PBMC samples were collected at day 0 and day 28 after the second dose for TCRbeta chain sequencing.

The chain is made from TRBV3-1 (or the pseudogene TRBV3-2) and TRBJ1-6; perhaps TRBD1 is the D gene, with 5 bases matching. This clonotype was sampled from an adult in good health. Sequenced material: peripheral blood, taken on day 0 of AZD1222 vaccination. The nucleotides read TGTGCCAGCAGCCGACAATCTGGGGGGTCATATTCACCCCTCCACTTT. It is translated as CASSRQSGGSYSPLHF.